The 8 T cell receptor beta chains given below trace back to one sample, sequenced in a study of immune cell composition in non-small cell lung cancer. TCRdb's table, derived via immunoSEQ multiplex PCR, lists solely in-frame clones and lacks some. The sample yields 8,000 or so clones, roughly three quarters seen once. What was sequenced was lung tumor tissue. The receptors here all came from a human donor with non-small cell lung cancer.

The V gene is TRBV7-9, the J gene TRBJ2-7; D possibly corresponds to TRBD2 (6 bases). The CDR3 spans 13 residues. V was pared by 6 bases and J by 0 bases, with 9 bases between. The germline CDR1 and CDR2 sequences are SEHNR and FQNEAQ (reference sequence). CDR3 nucleotide sequence: TGTGCCAGCAGTTACGGGGGCTCCTACGAGCAGTACTTC. This translates into CASSYGGSYEQYF.

CDR3 sequence: CASSLADRGNGNTIYF. The CDR3 DNA reads as TGCGCCAGCAGCTTGGCCGACAGGGGAAATGGAAACACCATATATTTT. The chain links TRBV5-1 to TRBJ1-3, with 8 positions matching TRBD1. J was trimmed by 3 bases and V by 0 bases; bases with no gene match: 5. CDR1 and CDR2 from the germline V gene are SGHRS and YFSETQ. This CDR3 is built from 16 residues.

This clone was recorded only once. This sequence joins TRBV5-1 and TRBJ1-3; D is undetermined. The CDR3 extends over 14 amino acids. Per germline, CDR1 SGHRS and CDR2 YFSETQ. Deletions cut 0 bases from V and 0 bases from J, with 4 bases between. CDR3 nucleotides: TGCGCCAGCAGCTTGGGGAACTCTGGAAACACCATATATTTT. As protein: CASSLGNSGNTIYF.

Only one count was recorded for this clone. V usage is TRBV11-2 and J usage is TRBJ2-1, with D possibly being TRBD2 (6 bases). CDR3 length: 14 residues. Germline assignment: CDR1 SGHAT and CDR2 FQNNGV. The germline V and J ends were trimmed by 5 bases and 4 bases, with 12 bases remaining between them. The CDR3 region has the DNA TGTGCCAGCAGCGGGGGGTTCAATTACAATGAGCAGTTCTTC. It codes for CASSGGFNYNEQFF.

V gene TRBV9 combines with J gene TRBJ1-2; 12 bases agree with TRBD1. V gave up 5 bases and J gave up 5 bases; unmatched junction bases: 7. Germline-derived CDR1 and CDR2 are SGDLS and YYNGEE. The CDR3 consists of 15 residues. The chain's CDR3 is CASSVGGQGAYGYTF. The CDR3 DNA reads TGTGCCAGCAGTGTGGGGGGACAGGGGGCATATGGCTACACCTTC.

The gene calls are TRBV6-6 and TRBJ2-3; D remains ambiguous. Germline CDR1 MNHNY, CDR2 SVGAGI (reference sequence). This CDR3 has 14 residues. Trimming removed 6 bases at V and 0 bases at J, with 10 bases between. The CDR3 nucleotides read TGTGCCAGCAGCCCCGGACGCAGCACAGATACGCAGTATTTT. Residues: CASSPGRSTDTQYF.

This clone was picked up a small number of times. The rearrangement links TRBV5-1 to TRBJ1-1; no reliable D call. V was cut by 1 base and J by 1 base, with 11 bases left in between. The CDR3 is made up of 15 amino acids. The germline V gene has CDR1 SGHRS and CDR2 YFSETQ. The CDR3 nucleotides are TGCGCCAGCAGCTTGTCGGCAGCGGCGAACACTGAAGCTTTCTTT. As protein: CASSLSAAANTEAFF.

The CDR3 reads CASSTGTTSNTGELFF. The CDR3 DNA reads TGTGCCAGCAGCACCGGAACGACGTCGAACACCGGGGAGCTGTTTTTT. The rearrangement joins TRBV5-8 to TRBJ2-2; no reliable D call. Germline CDR1 reads SGHTS; CDR2 reads YDEGEE. The CDR3 totals 16 residues. V was trimmed by 4 bases and J by 0 bases, leaving 13 bases between them.